This T cell receptor (beta chain) is from a study of blood T cells in healthy people across ages. The authors ran a second PCR of about 7 to 11 cycles using a sample-barcoded 5' primer and a J-beta primer mix. TCRdb re-analysed the 5' RACE reads in MiXCR, keeping a single row per CDR3 protein. In the table there are 2 million or so distinct CDR3 sequences, around half of which are singletons. The specimen sequenced was blood. This clonotype was obtained from a woman aged 40 to 50 in good health.

The CDR3 loop reads CASSEGTGEYNEQFF. The CDR3 DNA follows: TGTGCCAGCAGCGAGGGTACGGGGGAGTACAATGAGCAGTTCTTC. The rearrangement joins TRBV9 to TRBJ2-1; D is perhaps TRBD2 (6 bases). CDR1 and CDR2 (germline): SGDLS, YYNGEE. Deletions cut 3 bases from V and 4 bases from J, with 14 bases between. The length of the CDR3 is 15 residues.